The 3 T cell receptor beta chains below come from one sample, sequenced in a study of shared clonotypes between healthy human individuals. Sequenced by immunoSEQ multiplex PCR; TCRdb stores in-frame clones only, minus some. Of 2.3 million or so clones in the sample, 85% to 95% were seen once. The sequenced sample was naive CD4+ T cells from PBMCs. Subset of the sample: CD45RA+ positively selected. The receptors derive from a man aged 18 to 29 in good health. Some clones in this sample may be carry-over from other donors' samples.

To note about this clone: This sample also contains other DNA sequences that code for the same CDR3. This chain links TRBV5-1 with TRBJ2-1; 8 nucleotides agree with TRBD2. Trimming at V came to 4 bases and at J to 2 bases, leaving 5 bases not matched to a gene. Germline values: CDR1 SGHRS, CDR2 YFSETQ. The CDR3 has 15 residues. The CDR3: CASSPLAGTYNEQFF. The CDR3 DNA reads TGCGCCAGCAGCCCTCTAGCGGGTACCTACAATGAGCAGTTCTTC.

This chain links TRBV7-9 with TRBJ2-3; D possibly corresponds to TRBD1 (6 bases). Germline V gene data show CDR1 as SEHNR and CDR2 as FQNEAQ (reference sequence). V lost 3 bases and J 6 bases, leaving 13 bases between the germline ends. The CDR3 runs to 14 residues. This chain's CDR3 is CASSFGRGMDTQYF. CDR3 nucleotides: TGTGCCAGCAGCTTTGGTAGGGGGATGGATACGCAGTATTTT.

The V gene is TRBV25-1, the J gene TRBJ1-6; D unclear. The germline CDR1 and CDR2 sequences are MGHDK and SYGVNS. This CDR3 is 12 amino acids long. The ends were cut back, 2 bases at V and 7 bases at J, with 3 bases in the middle. This chain's CDR3 is CASSERNSPLHF. In nucleotides, the CDR3 is TGTGCCAGCAGTGAAAGGAATTCACCCCTCCACTTT.